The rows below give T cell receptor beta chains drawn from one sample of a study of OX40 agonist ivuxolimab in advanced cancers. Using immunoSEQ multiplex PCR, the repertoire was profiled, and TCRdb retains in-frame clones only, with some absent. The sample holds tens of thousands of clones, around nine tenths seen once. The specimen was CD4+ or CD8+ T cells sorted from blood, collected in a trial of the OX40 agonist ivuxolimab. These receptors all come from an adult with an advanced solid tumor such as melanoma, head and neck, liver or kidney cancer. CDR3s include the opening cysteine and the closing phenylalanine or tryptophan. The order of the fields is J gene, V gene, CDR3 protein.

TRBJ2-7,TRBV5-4,CASSFRGARDEQYF
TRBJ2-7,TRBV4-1,CASSQEGTGASEQYF
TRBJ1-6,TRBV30,CAWSSQGPRGRSPLHF
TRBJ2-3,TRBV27,CASGRGGPTDTQYF
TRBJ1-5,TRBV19,CASRAGGGRHQPQHF
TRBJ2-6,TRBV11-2,CASSLGLAGGTGANVLTF
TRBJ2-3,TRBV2,CASSVAGTSGDTQYF
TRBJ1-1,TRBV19,CASSIRRDRGNTEAFF
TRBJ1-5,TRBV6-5,CASKLLGGQGPQHF
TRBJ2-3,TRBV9,CASSVDPLEAGESTDTQYF
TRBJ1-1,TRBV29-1,CSAQDSYTEAFF
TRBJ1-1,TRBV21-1,CASSKVAEAFF
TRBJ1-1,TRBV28,CASTSSEWTGGTEAFF
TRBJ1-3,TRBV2,CASSTGEGNTIYF